This TCR beta chain was identified in a study of blood T cell repertoires in COVID-19. Study context: Material from acute and convalescent COVID-19 was sourced from the United States, Italy and Spain. PBMCs, B-cell-depleted T cells, or T cells provided the cDNA or gDNA that made up the material.

The germline gives CDR1 GTSNPN, CDR2 SVGIG (reference sequence). This CDR3 comprises 13 residues. Trimming removed 1 base from V and 6 bases from J, with 9 bases in between. Profiling relied on immunoSEQ multiplex PCR, and the TCRdb table lists in-frame clones only, not all of them. The sample carries 250,000 to 350,000 clones, about nine tenths recorded once. The chain is built from TRBV30 and TRBJ1-4; D ambiguous. The sequenced sample consisted of peripheral blood. This TCR came from a woman aged 45-65 years who had recovered from COVID-19. As DNA, the CDR3 is TGTGCCTGGAGTGCCGGGAGGGATGAAAAACTGTTTTTT. It encodes CAWSAGRDEKLFF.